The clone carrying this TCR beta chain came up a few times. A unique molecular identifier was carried by every single TCR cDNA molecule. TCRdb re-derived calls from the 5' RACE reads in MiXCR, one entry per CDR3 protein. Among about 5,800 distinct CDR3 sequences listed, about an eighth were seen once. V lost 5 bases, J lost 6 bases, and 12 bases stayed unmatched. CDR3 length: 15 amino acids. Germline V gene lookup returns CDR1 SGHAT and CDR2 FQNNGV. The data stem from a study of spatial heterogeneity in lung cancer. Time point: sample taken at primary tumor resection. Sequencing of whole RNA from tumor, nontumor lung or frozen PBMC involved no sorting.

This TCR was recovered from a female donor with early-stage non-small cell lung cancer. The chain combines TRBV11-2 with TRBJ1-2; 7 bases fit TRBD1. The material was normal lung tissue next to the tumor, obtained at surgery. CDR3 nucleotide sequence: TGTGCCAGCAGCGCGAACCCGACAGGGCGACATGGCTACACCTTC. Amino acids: CASSANPTGRHGYTF.